Each of the 2 T cell receptor beta chains below was sequenced from the same sample in a study of CD8 T cells in ankylosing spondylitis. Study-wide points: Among TCR beta sequences, a motif of 7 to 9 highly homologous variants appeared characteristic of ankylosing spondylitis blood.

Their cognate antigens are unknown. Each CDR3 protein gets one entry after TCRdb re-called the 5' RACE reads with MiXCR. The sample lists approximately 220,000 distinct CDR3 sequences; approximately 20% were seen once. The sample taken for sequencing was blood, either unsorted or a sorted T cell fraction (not recorded which). The receptors come from a male donor with ankylosing spondylitis.

The chain uses TRBV7-9 and TRBJ1-1; D gene uncertain. The length of the CDR3 is 13 residues. Germline lookup yields CDR1 SEHNR and CDR2 FQNEAQ (reference sequence). Trimming cost V 6 bases and J 4 bases, with 12 bases left between them. The CDR3 nucleotides read TGTGCCAGCAGTCAAGGCACCCCCACTGAAGCTTTCTTT. It is translated as CASSQGTPTEAFF.

The genes are TRBV5-1 and TRBJ2-3; 8 bases are a match to TRBD2. This CDR3 region has 14 residues. Germline CDR1 is SGHRS and CDR2 is YFSETQ. Trimming at V came to 2 bases and at J to 1 base, leaving 0 bases not matched to a gene. The CDR3: CASSLLAGTDTQYF. The CDR3 nucleotides read TGCGCCAGCAGCTTACTAGCGGGCACAGATACGCAGTATTTT. The whole variable domain, remainder taken from reference TRBV5-1 and TRBJ2-3, is KAGVTQTPRYLIKTRGQQVTLSCSPISGHRSVSWYQQTPGQGLQFLFEYFSETQRNKGNFPGRFSGRQFSNSRSEMNVSTLELGDSALYLCASSLLAGTDTQYFGPGTRLTVL.